This T cell receptor beta chain was identified during a study of response to subunit inactivated influenza vaccine. Ten or more counts support this clonotype. No antigen is known for it. TCRdb itself ran the RT-PCR reads through MiXCR, one entry per CDR3 protein. The sample gives some 640,000 distinct CDR3 sequences, about 14% of which show up once; around 7% is in the top ten. Germline lookup yields CDR1 LGHNA and CDR2 YNFKEQ. V lost 7 bases and J lost 7, with 7 bases in between. This CDR3 region has 11 residues. Study-level points and caveats: It was the authors' suggestion that each seasonal influenza vaccination recruits few new T cells.

The chain joins TRBV4-2 to TRBJ2-2, with D hard to call. Sequences were derived from PBMCs from blood, sampled approximately 15 days before vaccination. This clonotype originated in a man aged 45-60 years who received an inactivated influenza vaccine. The CDR3 region is CASNKGGELFF. DNA for the CDR3: TGTGCCAGCAACAAGGGCGGGGAGCTGTTTTTT.